This passage covers 28 T cell receptor beta chains from one sample sequenced in a study of T-cell memory formation after mild COVID-19. TCRdb re-derived calls from the 5' RACE reads in MiXCR, one entry per CDR3 protein. The repertoire has under 550,000 distinct CDR3 sequences, roughly 18% of them found once; the top ten carry around an eighth. The sequencing sample was made of PBMCs or a T cell subset sorted from them (not recorded which). The receptors originated from an adult woman who had mild COVID-19 (a few samples of this study predate the infection). Cell type and time point are not known.

The chain carries TRBV12-3 or TRBV12-4 and TRBJ2-1; 7 nucleotides line up with TRBD2. The trim removed 5 bases at V and 7 bases at J, leaving 8 bases unmatched. This CDR3 comprises 14 residues. The CDR3 sequence: CASSGERDLNEQFF. The CDR3 region has the DNA TGTGCCAGCAGTGGTGAGCGGGACCTGAATGAGCAGTTCTTC.

This clonotype was seen a few times. This sequence joins TRBV7-9 and TRBJ1-4, with D unclear. The CDR3 covers 16 residues. V gave up 5 bases and J gave up 7 bases, with 20 bases separating them. Germline V gene data show CDR1 as SEHNR and CDR2 as FQNEAQ (reference sequence). CDR3 region: CASSLPARALGEKLFF. DNA for the CDR3: TGTGCCAGCAGCCTACCCGCCCGGGCGCTTGGTGAAAAACTGTTTTTT. Variable domain in full (rest from reference TRBV7-9 and TRBJ1-4): DTGVSQNPRHKITKRGQNVTFRCDPISEHNRLYWYRQTLGQGPEFLTYFQNEAQLEKSRLLSDRFSAERPKGSFSTLEIQRTEQGDSAMYLCASSLPARALGEKLFFGSGTQLSVL.

V is TRBV24-1 and J is TRBJ2-1, with TRBD1 identical over 10 bases. CDR3 size: 17 residues. CDR1 is KGHDR, CDR2 SFDVKD, per germline. V trimming: 4 bases; J trimming: 7 bases; junction bases outside the gene matches: 12. This CDR3 reads CATSDPRGQGVRNEQFF. As DNA, the CDR3 is TGTGCCACCAGTGACCCCCGCGGACAGGGGGTAAGGAATGAGCAGTTCTTC.

This clonotype has just a few counts. The rearrangement links TRBV11-1 to TRBJ2-7; 7 bases line up with TRBD2. The CDR3 runs 15 residues. Germline CDR1 and CDR2: SGHAT and FQDESV (reference sequence). The ends lost 5 bases at V and 7 bases at J; junction bases unmatched: 14. CDR3 region: CASSHRLAPIWEQYF. CDR3 nucleotides: TGTGCCAGCAGCCACCGACTAGCCCCTATTTGGGAGCAGTACTTC.

This clonotype was counted between two and nine times. The chain joins TRBV4-1 to TRBJ2-2; 11 bases align to TRBD2. V lost 5 bases to trimming and J lost 6 bases; unmatched junction nucleotides: 11. Germline V gene data show CDR1 as MGHRA and CDR2 as YSYEKL. CDR3 size: 17 residues. The CDR3 loop is CASSSQVELAGAGELFF. In nucleotides, the CDR3 is TGCGCCAGCAGCTCCCAAGTAGAACTAGCGGGGGCCGGGGAGCTGTTTTTT.

The chain couples TRBV6-5 to TRBJ2-2, with TRBD2 identical over 14 bases. This CDR3 has 18 residues. The junction had 6 bases not matched to a gene; V was cut back by 4 bases and J by 2 bases. The germline CDR1 and CDR2 sequences are MNHEY and SVGAGI. The CDR3: CASSSPGLAGVNTGELFF. CDR3 sequence (DNA): TGTGCCAGCAGTTCCCCGGGACTAGCGGGAGTTAACACCGGGGAGCTGTTTTTT.

This clonotype showed up just a few times. The chain uses TRBV24-1 and TRBJ2-7; 7 positions match TRBD1. The CDR3 loop spans 16 amino acids. The germline gives CDR1 KGHDR, CDR2 SFDVKD. V dropped 2 bases and J dropped 2; count of bases not matched to a gene: 8. The CDR3 DNA follows: TGTGCCACCAGTGATTCCCGACAGGGTATCACCTACGAGCAGTACTTC. Its protein product is CATSDSRQGITYEQYF.

A few counts support this clonotype. The J gene is TRBJ1-2, the V gene TRBV5-5; 9 nucleotides agree with TRBD1. Germline CDR1 SGHKS, CDR2 YYEKEE (reference sequence). This CDR3 spans 17 amino acids. With 5 bases clipped from V and 4 bases from J, the junction kept 15 bases outside the gene matches. CDR3 in amino acids: CASSFWGTGGGRYGYTF. CDR3 nucleotides: TGTGCCAGCAGTTTTTGGGGTACAGGGGGCGGCCGCTATGGCTACACCTTC.

This clonotype has only a few counts. The chain has TRBV5-1 and TRBJ2-3; D may be TRBD2 (5 bases). CDR1 SGHRS and CDR2 YFSETQ come from the germline V gene. This CDR3 contains 15 residues. V lost 4 bases, J lost 2 bases, and 14 bases lay in between. The CDR3 loop is CASSSGRASTDTQYF. The CDR3 nucleotides read TGCGCCAGCAGCAGCGGTCGGGCTTCCACAGATACGCAGTATTTT.

The rearrangement uses TRBV7-9 and TRBJ2-3; a possible D gene is TRBD2 (7 bases). Trimming pared 0 bases from V and 5 bases from J, leaving 15 bases between. This CDR3 has 16 amino acids. The germline gives CDR1 SEHNR, CDR2 FQNEAQ (reference sequence). CDR3 region: CASSLALPGGQDTQYF. The CDR3 coding sequence is TGTGCCAGCAGCTTAGCCTTACCCGGGGGGCAAGATACGCAGTATTTT.

This chain links TRBV12-3 or TRBV12-4 with TRBJ2-7, with 7 nucleotides matching TRBD2. After removal of 5 bases from V and 6 bases from J, the junction contained 13 bases not matched to a gene. The CDR3 contains 15 residues. The CDR3 DNA reads as TGTGCCAGCAGTCCCCCCGGGGCGGGAGTAACCGAGCAGTACTTC. It encodes CASSPPGAGVTEQYF.

The chain couples TRBV20-1 to TRBJ1-1, with 11 bases that match TRBD1. V shed 1 base and J 0 bases; nucleotides not matched to a gene: 4. The CDR3 runs 16 residues. The germline CDR1 and CDR2 sequences are DFQATT and SNEGSKA (reference sequence). CDR3: CSARVWDRGMNTEAFF. The CDR3 DNA sequence: TGCAGTGCTAGAGTGTGGGACAGGGGGATGAACACTGAAGCTTTCTTT.

This clonotype was seen more than once but under ten times. The V call is TRBV7-2, the J call TRBJ1-2, with no clear D. The ends were cut back, 3 bases at V and 5 bases at J, with 13 bases in the middle. The germline V gene has CDR1 SGHTA and CDR2 FQGNSA. CDR3 size: 14 residues. For the CDR3, the DNA is TGTGCCAGCAGCTTGGACGGCAGCCCTTATGGCTACACCTTC. It encodes CASSLDGSPYGYTF.

The CDR3 spells CASSLGQQQETQYF. The CDR3 bases are TGTGCCAGCAGTTTAGGACAGCAGCAAGAGACCCAGTACTTC. J is TRBJ2-5 and V is TRBV12-3 or TRBV12-4, with TRBD1 as a possible D gene (5 bases). V was cut by 1 base and J by 2 bases, with 8 bases left in between. CDR3 length: 14 amino acids.

This clonotype appeared a few times. The chain couples TRBV9 to TRBJ2-4; possibly TRBD1 or TRBD2 for D (5 bases each). With 0 bases removed from V and 6 bases from J, the gap between germline ends came to 13 bases. There are 15 residues in the CDR3. Germline-derived CDR1 and CDR2 are SGDLS and YYNGEE. This CDR3 reads CASSVGGRDGNIQYF. As DNA, the CDR3 is TGTGCCAGCAGCGTAGGAGGACGGGACGGAAACATTCAGTACTTC.

This chain joins TRBV7-2 and TRBJ2-7; 9 bases are a match to TRBD2. Germline trimming cut 6 bases from V and 10 bases from J; bases unmatched to any gene: 10. The CDR3 covers 13 residues. CDR1 and CDR2 (germline): SGHTA, FQGNSA. CDR3 residues: CASRRDGGGEQYF. In DNA, the CDR3 is TGTGCCAGCAGACGGGACGGCGGGGGGGAACAGTACTTC.

This chain connects TRBV24-1 to TRBJ2-5; D remains unclear. The germline V and J ends were trimmed by 1 base and 1 base, with 9 bases remaining between them. The CDR3 runs 15 residues. Germline V lookup: CDR1 KGHDR, CDR2 SFDVKD. The DNA of the CDR3 is TGTGCCACCAGTGATTTTAAGGCAGCCCAAGAGACCCAGTACTTC. Protein product: CATSDFKAAQETQYF.

This chain connects TRBV5-1 to TRBJ2-5; no reliable D call. V was shortened by 2 bases and J by 5 bases, with 10 bases between the two germline ends. Germline V gene lookup returns CDR1 SGHRS and CDR2 YFSETQ. This CDR3 is 13 amino acids long. The CDR3 DNA is TGCGCCAGCAGCTTAGAGAGTTCCGAGACCCAGTACTTC. It specifies CASSLESSETQYF.

In its sample, this clonotype was seen a few times. The V and J genes are TRBV5-1 and TRBJ2-7; D is possibly TRBD2 (5 bases). Germline values: CDR1 SGHRS, CDR2 YFSETQ. V dropped 0 bases and J dropped 11 bases, with 12 bases sitting between them. This CDR3 is built from 12 residues. CDR3: CASSLDREEEYF. The CDR3 DNA sequence: TGCGCCAGCAGCTTGGACCGCGAGGAGGAGTACTTC.

The rearrangement uses TRBV6-1 and TRBJ2-3; D remains unclear. CDR3 size: 15 residues. The germline V and J ends were trimmed by 5 bases and 10 bases, with 22 bases remaining between them. Per the germline V gene, CDR1 is MNHNS and CDR2 is SASEGT. The CDR3, as DNA: TGTGCCAGCAGTCCTCGGACGACTTTTCATGGGGCGCAGTATTTT. Amino acid sequence: CASSPRTTFHGAQYF.

The V call is TRBV20-1, the J call TRBJ1-2, with D unresolved. Germline values: CDR1 DFQATT, CDR2 SNEGSKA (reference sequence). V lost 3 bases, J lost 4 bases, and 15 bases lay in between. The CDR3 contains 14 residues. The CDR3 DNA reads TGCAGTGCTAGTAGGCAGGAGAGTTTCTATGGCTACACCTTC. Translating gives CSASRQESFYGYTF.

This clonotype appeared a few times. This chain connects TRBV6-5 to TRBJ2-1, with TRBD1 matching 7 bases. Germline assignment: CDR1 MNHEY and CDR2 SVGAGI. V trimming: 6 bases; J trimming: 8 bases; junction bases outside the gene matches: 7. The length of the CDR3 is 13 residues. Here the CDR3 reads CASRPDRAHEQFF. DNA for the CDR3: TGTGCCAGCAGGCCCGACAGGGCCCATGAGCAGTTCTTC.

This clonotype was counted a few times. The rearrangement joins TRBV20-1 to TRBJ2-7; possible D gene TRBD1, 6 bases. Germline V gene data show CDR1 as DFQATT and CDR2 as SNEGSKA (reference sequence). V lost 2 bases and J lost 3, with 11 bases in between. CDR3 length: 13 residues. CDR3 bases: TGCAGTGCTAGACAGGGGAGATACTACGAGCAGTACTTC. Protein product: CSARQGRYYEQYF.

The rearrangement joins TRBV4-2 to TRBJ2-7, with 7 bases matching TRBD2. The CDR3 is 15 residues long. V shed 4 bases, J shed 4 bases, and the junction held 10 bases outside the gene matches. Germline V lookup: CDR1 LGHNA, CDR2 YNFKEQ. The DNA of the CDR3 is TGTGCCAGCAGCCTGCACCGGGAGGAAAGGTACGAGCAGTACTTC. Encoded protein: CASSLHREERYEQYF.

The V gene is TRBV7-8, the J gene TRBJ2-7, with TRBD1 matching over 7 bases. This CDR3 is built from 13 residues. J lost 6 bases, V lost 3 bases, and 5 bases had no gene match. Germline loops: CDR1 SGHVS, CDR2 FQNEAQ. CDR3 in amino acids: CASSFQGDGEQYF. The CDR3 bases are TGTGCCAGCAGCTTTCAGGGGGATGGCGAGCAGTACTTC.

This clonotype was seen repeatedly, ten times or more. This sequence joins TRBV10-3 and TRBJ2-7; TRBD2 aligns across 9 bases. The CDR3 extends over 16 amino acids. The V segment lost 3 bases and the J segment 1 base; nucleotides outside the gene matches: 7. The V gene's germline CDR1 is ENHRY and CDR2 SYGVKD. CDR3 in amino acids: CAISDPGLARSYEQYF. DNA of the CDR3: TGTGCCATCAGTGACCCTGGACTAGCGCGATCCTACGAGCAGTACTTC.

In nucleotides, the CDR3 is TGCAGCGCCAGAGAAGGACTAGCGGGAGAGGGCTCCTACAATGAGCAGTTCTTC. Translation gives CSAREGLAGEGSYNEQFF. This chain joins TRBV29-1 and TRBJ2-1; 13 positions match TRBD2. The CDR3 has 18 amino acids. The V segment lost 7 bases and the J segment 0 bases; nucleotides outside the gene matches: 12. CDR1 SQVTM and CDR2 ANQGSEA come from the germline V gene.

This clonotype was detected only a few times. In DNA form, the CDR3 reads TGTGCCAGCAGCTTAGAGAGCGGGGGGGCCGGAAAGACCCAGTACTTC. As protein: CASSLESGGAGKTQYF. V usage is TRBV7-8 and J usage is TRBJ2-5; TRBD2 matches 10 bases. The CDR3 is 16 residues long. Germline-derived CDR1 and CDR2 are SGHVS and FQNEAQ. J was trimmed by 6 bases and V by 1 base; bases with no gene match: 8. The entire variable domain, with the rest obtained from reference TRBV7-8 and TRBJ2-5, is as follows: GAGVSQSPRYKVAKRGQDVALRCDPISGHVSLFWYQQALGQGPEFLTYFQNEAQLDKSGLPSDRFFAERPEGSVSTLKIQRTQQEDSAVYLCASSLESGGAGKTQYFGPGTRLLVL.